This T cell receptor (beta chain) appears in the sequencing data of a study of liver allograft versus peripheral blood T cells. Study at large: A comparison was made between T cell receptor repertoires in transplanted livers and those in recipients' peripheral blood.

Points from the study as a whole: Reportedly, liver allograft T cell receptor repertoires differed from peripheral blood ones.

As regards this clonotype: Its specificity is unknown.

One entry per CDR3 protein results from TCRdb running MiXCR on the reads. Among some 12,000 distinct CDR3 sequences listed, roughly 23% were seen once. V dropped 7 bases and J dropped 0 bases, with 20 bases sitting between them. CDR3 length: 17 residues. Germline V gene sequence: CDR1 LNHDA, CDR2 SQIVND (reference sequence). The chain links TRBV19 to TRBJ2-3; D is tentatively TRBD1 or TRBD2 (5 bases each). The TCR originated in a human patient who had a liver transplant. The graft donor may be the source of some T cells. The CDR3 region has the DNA TGTGCCAGTAACTCGCTACGGGGCTTCTCTAGCACAGATACGCAGTATTTT. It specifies CASNSLRGFSSTDTQYF.